This T cell receptor beta chain is drawn from a study of blood T cell repertoires in COVID-19. Study context: Both acute and convalescent COVID-19 samples were obtained from the United States, Italy and Spain.

This CDR3 has 12 residues. Trimming stripped 7 bases from V and 7 bases from J, with 13 bases between. Germline CDR1 reads SGHTA; CDR2 reads FQGNSA. The method was immunoSEQ multiplex PCR; TCRdb's version includes in-frame clones alone and lacks a portion of them. The table includes approximately 92,000 clones, around 88% detected once. This receptor was taken from a woman between 55 and 75 years old with COVID-19, enrolled during active disease. The sequenced sample consisted of peripheral blood. The chain combines TRBV7-2 with TRBJ1-1; no firm D call. The CDR3 DNA reads TGTGCCAGCACCCACGACACCTATGAAGCTTTCTTT. As protein: CASTHDTYEAFF.